This section outlines one TCR beta chain sequence together with its context. Its antigen is unidentified. The junction departs from germline at one end; a sequencing error may be responsible. The CDR3 is 16 residues long. Germline CDR1 reads KGHSH; CDR2 reads LQKENI. The authors ran a second PCR of roughly 6 to 11 cycles using a sample-barcoded 5' primer and a J-beta primer mix. MiXCR was run by TCRdb on the 5' RACE reads, yielding one entry per CDR3 protein. The table shows roughly 680,000 distinct CDR3 sequences, with over 40% occurring only once. The source of the sample is a study of blood T cells in healthy people across ages. Study results and caveats: Among T cells, TCR beta diversity per million cells dropped roughly linearly as age rose.

The V gene is TRBV18, the J gene TRBJ2-1; 11 bases align to TRBD2. This clonotype was obtained from a woman of 80 years or more in good health. Source material: blood. This chain's CDR3 is CASSPPGTSGYKEQFF. CDR3 nucleotide sequence: TGTGCCAGCTCACCCCCCGGGACTAGCGGTTACAAGGAGCAGTTCTTC.